The rows below give T cell receptor beta chains drawn from one sample of a study of beta chain features in type 1 diabetes. The protocol was immunoSEQ multiplex PCR, while the TCRdb copy is restricted to in-frame clones and leaves out a portion. The sample records hundreds of thousands of clones, around 12% being singletons. The sequencing input was naive CD4+ T cells from blood. Source of these receptors: a man in his late teens or twenties in good health. Both conserved end residues are part of each CDR3. Fields, in order: D gene, J gene, CDR3 length, clone size, V gene, CDR3 protein, CDR3 DNA. A D gene is named only where the DNA matches it firmly. The listing skips clone size in some rows; elsewhere it reads once, few, many or a size class.

>TRBD1|TRBJ2-7|14|once|TRBV9
CASSATGDPYEQYF
TGTGCCAGCAGCGCGACAGGGGATCCCTACGAGCAGTACTTC
>TRBD2|TRBJ2-7|13|.|TRBV7-9
CASSLREGHEQYF
TGTGCCAGCAGCTTAAGGGAGGGCCACGAGCAGTACTTC
>.|TRBJ1-5|16|.|TRBV1
CTSSPEPGQGYQPQHF
TGCACCAGCAGTCCGGAACCGGGACAGGGCTATCAGCCCCAGCATTTT
>.|TRBJ2-6|14|few|TRBV30
CAWTPGAGANVLTF
TGTGCCTGGACACCAGGGGCTGGGGCCAACGTCCTGACTTTC
>TRBD2|TRBJ2-1|15|few|TRBV19
CASSPPSGWYNEQFF
TGTGCCAGTAGTCCACCTAGCGGTTGGTACAATGAGCAGTTCTTC
>.|TRBJ2-7|12|.|TRBV7-2
CASSFRVGEQYF
TGTGCCAGCAGCTTTCGGGTGGGCGAGCAGTACTTC
>.|TRBJ1-2|15|few|TRBV19
CASQAQGSRNYGYTF
TGTGCCTCTCAGGCTCAGGGGTCTCGCAACTATGGCTACACCTTC
>TRBD2|TRBJ2-3|16|.|TRBV15
CATSRGLAENTDTQYF
TGTGCCACCAGCAGGGGACTAGCGGAGAACACAGATACGCAGTATTTT
>.|TRBJ2-3|16|.|TRBV5-1
CASSSTGALSTDTQYF
TGCGCCAGCAGCAGTACAGGCGCCCTTAGCACAGATACGCAGTATTTT
>.|TRBJ2-2|15|few|TRBV11-2
CASSLGARGTGELFF
TGTGCCAGCAGCTTAGGTGCCAGGGGCACCGGGGAGCTGTTTTTT